The 6 T cell receptor beta chains below all came from one sample that was sequenced in a study of cytomegalovirus exposure and HLA in healthy donors. 60 Vbeta and 13 Jbeta primers were used in PCR. Sequenced by immunoSEQ multiplex PCR; TCRdb stores in-frame clones only, minus some. The sample contains 130,000 or so clones, under 10% of which appear only once. Source material: PBMCs. The receptors derive from a woman aged 40 to 50 in good health and CMV-seropositive.

The V and J genes are TRBV5-1 and TRBJ1-4, with D possibly being TRBD1 (5 bases). This CDR3 region has 14 residues. CDR1 and CDR2 from the germline V gene are SGHRS and YFSETQ. V was shortened by 2 bases and J by 8 bases, with 13 bases between the two germline ends. CDR3 nucleotide sequence: TGCGCCAGCAGCTTTCCAGGGAATGGCGAAAAACTGTTTTTT. Translated: CASSFPGNGEKLFF.

The chain carries TRBV2 and TRBJ2-7; TRBD2 might be the D (5 bases). In germline, CDR1 is SNHLY, CDR2 FYNNEI. The CDR3 extends over 14 amino acids. V lost 5 bases and J 6 bases, leaving 17 bases between the germline ends. The CDR3 sequence is CASSMGGFESEQYF. The CDR3 nucleotides read TGTGCCAGCAGTATGGGCGGGTTTGAGAGCGAGCAGTACTTC. Full variable domain (missing parts from reference TRBV2 and TRBJ2-7): EPEVTQTPSHQVTQMGQEVILRCVPISNHLYFYWYRQILGQKVEFLVSFYNNEISEKSEIFDDQFSVERPDGSNFTLKIRSTKLEDSAMYFCASSMGGFESEQYFGPGTRLTVT.

This clone has more than one count but fewer than ten. V gene TRBV5-4 combines with J gene TRBJ1-2; 10 bases line up with TRBD1. There are 15 residues in the CDR3. V dropped 3 bases and J dropped 4; count of bases not matched to a gene: 6. Germline values: CDR1 SGHNT, CDR2 YYREEE (reference sequence). CDR3: CASSSGTGVIYGYTF. CDR3 DNA: TGTGCCAGCAGCTCAGGGACAGGGGTTATCTATGGCTACACCTTC. Variable domain in full (rest from reference TRBV5-4 and TRBJ1-2): ETGVTQSPTHLIKTRGQQVTLRCSSQSGHNTVSWYQQALGQGPQFIFQYYREEENGRGNFPPRFSGLQFPNYSSELNVNALELDDSALYLCASSSGTGVIYGYTFGSGTRLTVV.

The chain uses TRBV6-1 and TRBJ2-3; D unclear. There are 13 residues in the CDR3. Trimming shortened V by 10 bases and J by 3 bases, and 14 bases separated the two germline ends. CDR1 is MNHNS and CDR2 is SASEGT in the germline V gene. In nucleotides, the CDR3 is TGTGCCATGAATTCCGGGTTTACAGATACGCAGTATTTT. It yields the protein CAMNSGFTDTQYF.

The V call is TRBV27, the J call TRBJ1-1; TRBD1 agrees at 9 bases. Germline V gene lookup returns CDR1 MNHEY and CDR2 SMNVEV (reference sequence). CDR3 size: 15 residues. With 11 bases clipped from V and 2 bases from J, the junction kept 12 bases outside the gene matches. CDR3 DNA: TGTGCCGTCCAAAACGGGGGACAGGGAAACACTGAAGCTTTCTTT. It encodes CAVQNGGQGNTEAFF.

This clone was counted a few times. The chain employs TRBV5-1 and TRBJ1-1; D is ambiguous. The V and J ends lost 4 bases and 1 base respectively, with 11 bases between them. Looked up from germline, CDR1 is SGHRS and CDR2 is YFSETQ. The CDR3 is 14 amino acids. The chain's CDR3 is CASSPQPSNTEAFF. The CDR3, as DNA: TGCGCCAGCAGCCCACAGCCCTCGAACACTGAAGCTTTCTTT.